Following are 9 T cell receptor beta chains from one sample sequenced in a study of T cells after posttransplantation cyclophosphamide. Method: immunoSEQ multiplex PCR; TCRdb's copy keeps in-frame clones and lacks some. Sampling found under 30,000 clones, none seen once. The specimen sequenced was PBMCs. All receptors come from a woman aged 55-69 years in good health, CMV-negative, and a related stem cell transplant donor.

The rearrangement joins TRBV6-2 or TRBV6-3 to TRBJ2-1; 10 bases are a match to TRBD2. The CDR3 runs 13 residues. Germline V gene data show CDR1 as MNHEY and CDR2 as SVGEGT. With 6 bases clipped from V and 7 bases from J, the junction kept 3 bases outside the gene matches. The CDR3 coding sequence is TGTGCCAGCAGGCGGACTAGCGGTAATGAGCAGTTCTTC. Amino acids: CASRRTSGNEQFF.

This clone was found many times. At one end, the junction sequence differs from germline, possibly due to a read error. This chain links TRBV6-6 with TRBJ2-7; 9 bases line up with TRBD1. Germline-derived CDR1 and CDR2 are MNHNY and SVGAGI (reference sequence). The length of the CDR3 is 15 residues. This CDR3 reads CASRDTGTGSFEQYF. The CDR3 region has the DNA TGTGCCAGCAGAGACACCGGGACAGGGTCCTTCGAGCAGTACTTC.

This clone has at least ten counts. The rearrangement joins TRBV18 to TRBJ2-2; the D is unclear. The CDR3 runs to 12 residues. The V gene lost 5 bases and the J gene lost 4 bases, with 5 bases spanning the gap. Germline V gives CDR1 KGHSH, CDR2 LQKENI. CDR3 bases: TGTGCCAGCTCAGACACCACCGGGGAGCTGTTTTTT. Translating gives CASSDTTGELFF.

This clone was recorded many times. The gene calls are TRBV6-1 and TRBJ1-2; D unclear. Germline V gives CDR1 MNHNS, CDR2 SASEGT. The ends were cut back, 7 bases at V and 7 bases at J, with 16 bases in the middle. This CDR3 comprises 13 residues. CDR3 DNA: TGTGCCAGCATTCTCCCTCAGGAGGGTGGCTACACCTTC. Translated: CASILPQEGGYTF.

The table lists this clone with many counts. The identical CDR3 is also encoded by other nucleotide sequences in the sample. J is TRBJ2-7 and V is TRBV6-2 or TRBV6-3; 11 bases fit TRBD2. V was clipped by 6 bases and J by 4 bases; unmatched bases: 8. CDR3 length equals 15 residues. Germline V gene sequence: CDR1 MNHEY, CDR2 SVGEGT. CDR3: CASRQTGTSGYEQYF. The CDR3, as DNA: TGTGCCAGCAGACAGACCGGGACTAGCGGTTACGAGCAGTACTTC.

This clone was seen at least ten times. The V call is TRBV7-6, the J call TRBJ1-2; 9 nucleotides agree with TRBD1. Germline CDR1 SGHVS, CDR2 FNYEAQ. The CDR3 has 17 amino acids. The ends lost 5 bases at V and 6 bases at J; junction bases unmatched: 16. CDR3 sequence: CASSLTPLTGTGNGYTF. Here the CDR3 DNA reads TGTGCCAGCAGCCTTACGCCCCTAACCGGGACAGGGAATGGCTACACCTTC. Full variable domain (outside the CDR3, taken from reference TRBV7-6 and TRBJ1-2): GAGVSQSPRYKVTKRGQDVALRCDPISGHVSLYWYRQALGQGPEFLTYFNYEAQQDKSGLPNDRFSAERPEGSISTLTIQRTEQRDSAMYRCASSLTPLTGTGNGYTFGSGTRLTVV.

In its sample, this clone was seen a few times. The rearrangement links TRBV5-1 to TRBJ1-2; unclear D gene. Germline CDR1 SGHRS, CDR2 YFSETQ. V lost 2 bases and J 3 bases, leaving 8 bases between the germline ends. The CDR3 is 13 residues long. Written as DNA, the CDR3 is TGCGCCAGCAGCTTAGGGTACGACTATGGCTACACCTTC. Encoded protein: CASSLGYDYGYTF.

Only a few counts were recorded for this clone. The V and J genes are TRBV9 and TRBJ2-7; 11 bases are a match to TRBD1. Germline loops: CDR1 SGDLS, CDR2 YYNGEE. Trimming at V came to 4 bases and at J to 6 bases, leaving 6 bases not matched to a gene. This CDR3 spans 14 amino acids. CDR3 nucleotide sequence: TGTGCCAGCAGCCCCCGGACAGGGGGCCTCGAGCAGTACTTC. Protein product: CASSPRTGGLEQYF.

V gene TRBV29-1 combines with J gene TRBJ2-7; 7 bases fit TRBD1. J lost 3 bases, V lost 6 bases, and 5 bases had no gene match. This CDR3 has 12 residues. Germline V gives CDR1 SQVTM, CDR2 ANQGSEA. The CDR3 coding sequence is TGCAGCGTCCAGGGACAGAGCTACGAGCAGTACTTC. It codes for CSVQGQSYEQYF.